The 13 T cell receptor beta chains given below trace back to one sample, sequenced in a study of blood T cell repertoires in COVID-19. The method was immunoSEQ multiplex PCR; TCRdb's version includes in-frame clones alone and lacks a portion of them. The data show tens of thousands of clones, about 87% seen once. Sequenced sample: peripheral blood. The receptors originated from a woman aged 40 to 50 with acute or convalescent COVID-19.

This clone has only one observation. The chain has TRBV19 and TRBJ1-1; the D gene is possibly TRBD1 (5 bases). The CDR3 sequence is 14 residues long. CDR1 and CDR2 from the germline V gene are LNHDA and SQIVND (reference sequence). The ends were cut back, 8 bases at V and 2 bases at J, with 15 bases in the middle. This CDR3 reads CASSRSRVNTEAFF. CDR3 in DNA: TGTGCCAGTTCCCGGAGCAGGGTTAACACTGAAGCTTTCTTT.

The rearrangement links TRBV30 to TRBJ1-5, with 9 bases matching TRBD1. Germline values: CDR1 GTSNPN, CDR2 SVGIG (reference sequence). The CDR3 consists of 15 residues. V gave up 0 bases and J gave up 2 bases; unmatched junction bases: 2. CDR3 residues: CAWSVRTGGNQPQHF. The CDR3 DNA is TGTGCCTGGAGTGTACGGACAGGGGGCAATCAGCCCCAGCATTTT.

V and J are TRBV28 and TRBJ2-6, with D possibly being TRBD1 (6 bases). CDR1 and CDR2 from the germline V gene are MDHEN and SYDVKM. The CDR3 contains 15 residues. V was cut by 7 bases and J by 5 bases, with 15 bases left in between. CDR3 nucleotide sequence: TGTGCCAGCACTGGACAGTACGGTAGGGCCAACGTCCTGACTTTC. Translation: CASTGQYGRANVLTF.

The genes are TRBV19 and TRBJ2-5; maybe TRBD2 (6 bases). Germline values: CDR1 LNHDA, CDR2 SQIVND (reference sequence). The V and J ends lost 4 bases and 0 bases respectively, with 6 bases between them. The length of the CDR3 is 13 residues. This CDR3 reads CASSRDYQETQYF. The DNA of the CDR3 is TGTGCCAGTAGTAGGGACTACCAAGAGACCCAGTACTTC. Full variable domain (outside the CDR3, taken from reference TRBV19 and TRBJ2-5): DGGITQSPKYLFRKEGQNVTLSCEQNLNHDAMYWYRQDPGQGLRLIYYSQIVNDFQKGDIAEGYSVSREKKESFPLTVTSAQKNPTAFYLCASSRDYQETQYFGPGTRLLVL.

The chain recombines TRBV7-2 with TRBJ2-7; the match to TRBD1 covers 7 bases. Germline values: CDR1 SGHTA, CDR2 FQGNSA. J lost 2 bases, V lost 1 base, and 8 bases had no gene match. This CDR3 is 16 amino acids long. For the CDR3, the DNA is TGTGCCAGCAGCTTAGAGGGGGCGTCAGGGACCTACGAGCAGTACTTC. It translates to CASSLEGASGTYEQYF.

CDR3 sequence (DNA): TGTGCCACCAGCAGGGATAACGGCAGGGTTGAGACCCAGTACTTC. As protein: CATSRDNGRVETQYF. The chain has TRBV15 and TRBJ2-5; D is possibly TRBD1 (5 bases). Trimming removed 3 bases from V and 5 bases from J, with 16 bases in between. CDR3 length equals 15 residues. CDR1 is LNHNV and CDR2 is YYDKDF in the germline V gene (reference sequence).

V and J are TRBV2 and TRBJ1-4, with D hard to call. The CDR3 sequence is 12 residues long. CDR1 is SNHLY and CDR2 is FYNNEI in the germline V gene. Trimming pared 3 bases from V and 8 bases from J, leaving 7 bases between. Here the CDR3 DNA reads TGTGCCAGCAGTGATCGCGGAGAAAAACTGTTTTTT. Residues: CASSDRGEKLFF.

There are a few counts of this clone. The junction does not match germline at one end; this may be a read error. The rearrangement uses TRBV29-1 and TRBJ1-2; 7 bases match TRBD1. The CDR3 sequence is 11 residues long. Germline CDR1 is SQVTM and CDR2 is ANQGSEA. DNA of the CDR3: TGCAGCGCTTCCACCGGGACAGCCGAAATCTTC. It is translated as CSASTGTAEIF.

The J gene is TRBJ2-3, the V gene TRBV30; D may be TRBD2 (5 bases). The CDR3 totals 13 residues. Germline CDR1 is GTSNPN and CDR2 is SVGIG (reference sequence). Trimming stripped 4 bases from V and 5 bases from J, with 13 bases between. The CDR3 spells CAWTSRGVDTQYF. CDR3 in DNA: TGTGCCTGGACGTCCCGGGGTGTAGATACGCAGTATTTT.

V is TRBV2 and J is TRBJ1-4; D perhaps matches TRBD1 (5 bases). The CDR3 consists of 13 residues. The germline CDR1 and CDR2 sequences are SNHLY and FYNNEI. Trimming shortened V by 10 bases and J by 7 bases, and 16 bases separated the two germline ends. CDR3: CATIGQAGEKLFF. In DNA form, the CDR3 reads TGTGCCACGATAGGACAAGCGGGTGAAAAACTGTTTTTT.

J is TRBJ2-7 and V is TRBV4-1; D is perhaps TRBD1 (6 bases). The CDR3 has 16 residues. CDR1 and CDR2 (germline): MGHRA, YSYEKL. The V and J ends lost 1 base and 1 base respectively, with 14 bases between them. The CDR3 loop is CASSQVVGAGSYEQYF. The CDR3, as DNA: TGCGCCAGCAGCCAAGTAGTGGGGGCTGGATCCTACGAGCAGTACTTC.

The chain couples TRBV10-3 to TRBJ2-7; 8 bases fit TRBD1. Germline V gives CDR1 ENHRY, CDR2 SYGVKD. V lost 3 bases and J lost 4; bases outside the gene matches: 2. The CDR3 runs to 13 residues. The CDR3 sequence is CAISDRGRYEQYF. The CDR3 region has the DNA TGTGCCATCAGTGACAGGGGGCGGTACGAGCAGTACTTC.

The chain carries TRBV2 and TRBJ1-2; no definite D call. Germline V lookup: CDR1 SNHLY, CDR2 FYNNEI. The CDR3 extends over 13 amino acids. Trimming took off 4 bases at V and 7 bases at J, with 13 bases between the two ends. The CDR3 loop reads CASSGSERSGYTF. The CDR3 DNA reads as TGTGCCAGCAGTGGGTCGGAGCGGAGTGGCTACACCTTC.